The 5 T cell receptor beta chains below all came from one sample that was sequenced in a study of graft-versus-host responses after intestinal transplantation. Repertoires were generated with immunoSEQ multiplex PCR, while TCRdb's copy carries only in-frame clones and drops some. The sample yields roughly 110,000 clones, around 94% seen once. Their cognate antigens are unknown. Source: unstimulated CD4+ T cells sorted from spleen or lymph node cells, taken before transplant. The receptors come from a human donor who was the organ donor for an intestinal transplant.

This clone was counted a single time. The chain is built from TRBV2 and TRBJ2-6; D may be TRBD1 or TRBD2 (6 bases each). Germline V lookup: CDR1 SNHLY, CDR2 FYNNEI. Trimming removed 2 bases from V and 0 bases from J, with 20 bases in between. This CDR3 comprises 20 residues. In nucleotides, the CDR3 is TGTGCCAGCAGTGAATTTGCCGGGGGACATACCAACTCTGGGGCCAACGTCCTGACTTTC. This encodes CASSEFAGGHTNSGANVLTF.

To note about this clone: The junction differs from germline at one of its ends, possibly a read error. V usage is TRBV6-4 and J usage is TRBJ2-5, with D unresolved. The CDR3 contains 9 residues. Germline values: CDR1 MRHNA, CDR2 SNTAGT. CDR3 in amino acids: CASSDDRDF. CDR3 nucleotides: TGTGCCAGCAGTGACGATCGGGACTTC.

V gene TRBV2 combines with J gene TRBJ2-4; no clear D gene. The CDR3 runs to 14 residues. Germline CDR1 and CDR2: SNHLY and FYNNEI. V was pared by 1 base and J by 1 base, with 5 bases between. This chain's CDR3 is CASSEGVAKNIQYF. CDR3 DNA: TGTGCCAGCAGTGAAGGGGTGGCCAAAAACATTCAGTACTTC.

The chain employs TRBV6-6 and TRBJ1-4, with a weak D call TRBD1 (6 bases). The CDR3 length is 13 residues. The germline V gene encodes CDR1 MNHNY and CDR2 SVGAGI (reference sequence). The V and J ends lost 10 bases and 8 bases respectively, with 17 bases between them. The CDR3 sequence: CATKPRQDEKLFF. The CDR3 bases are TGTGCCACCAAACCTAGACAGGACGAAAAACTGTTTTTT.

J is TRBJ2-1 and V is TRBV27; tentative D call: TRBD2 (6 bases). The CDR3 consists of 17 residues. V shed 0 bases and J shed 0 bases, with 12 bases lying between them. From germline, CDR1 is MNHEY and CDR2 SMNVEV (reference sequence). CDR3 DNA: TGTGCCAGCAGTTTATCGGGACTTAAGAGCTCCTACAATGAGCAGTTCTTC. This sequence encodes CASSLSGLKSSYNEQFF.